One sample yielded the 28 T cell receptor beta chains listed below, sequenced in a study of cytomegalovirus exposure and HLA in healthy donors. PCR was performed using 60 Vbeta and 13 Jbeta primers. Some clones are missing from TCRdb's copy, which holds only in-frame ones; the method was immunoSEQ multiplex PCR. This table has fewer than 80,000 clones, roughly four fifths appearing once. The material sequenced was PBMCs. The receptors shown here come from a woman aged 55-70 years in good health and CMV-seropositive.

The V and J genes are TRBV5-6 and TRBJ2-7; D is undetermined. The germline CDR1 and CDR2 sequences are SGHDT and YYEEEE. This CDR3 has 12 residues. Between the trimmed V and J ends, which lost 0 bases and 3 bases, there was a span of 4 bases. In DNA, the CDR3 is TGTGCCAGCAGCTTGGCCCACTACGAGCAGTACTTC. Translated: CASSLAHYEQYF.

The chain couples TRBV7-2 to TRBJ2-5; 9 bases line up with TRBD1. V lost 5 bases, J lost 5 bases, and 6 bases stayed unmatched. Germline CDR1 reads SGHTA; CDR2 reads FQGNSA. There are 14 residues in the CDR3. In DNA form, the CDR3 reads TGTGCCAGCAGCGCGGGACAGGGTAGGGAGACCCAGTACTTC. Translated, it gives CASSAGQGRETQYF.

V gene TRBV11-2 combines with J gene TRBJ1-5; D is ambiguous. Trimming shortened V by 4 bases and J by 4 bases, and 8 bases separated the two germline ends. Germline CDR1 and CDR2: SGHAT and FQNNGV. The CDR3 consists of 13 residues. The CDR3 DNA is TGTGCCAGCAGCTGGGCGGGTAATCAGCCCCAGCATTTT. Residues: CASSWAGNQPQHF.

V and J are TRBV10-1 and TRBJ2-2; 7 bases match TRBD1. V was clipped by 4 bases and J by 0 bases; unmatched bases: 8. Germline V gene data show CDR1 as WNHNN and CDR2 as SYGVQD (reference sequence). This CDR3 comprises 17 residues. The CDR3 sequence is CASSASFGTANTGELFF. CDR3 bases: TGCGCCAGCAGTGCCTCCTTTGGGACAGCGAACACCGGGGAGCTGTTTTTT.

This rearrangement joins TRBV19 to TRBJ2-2; D is ambiguous. The CDR3 covers 17 residues. Germline V gives CDR1 LNHDA, CDR2 SQIVND (reference sequence). V was cut by 6 bases and J by 1 base, with 18 bases left in between. CDR3 nucleotides: TGTGCCAGTAGGCTCAGCCCCCGGCGGATGAACACCGGGGAGCTGTTTTTT. Encoded protein: CASRLSPRRMNTGELFF.

DNA of the CDR3: TGTGCCAGCGGCGCGGGGGCAAACACCGGGGAGCTGTTTTTT. Protein sequence: CASGAGANTGELFF. The genes are TRBV6-1 and TRBJ2-2, with D maybe TRBD2 (7 bases). V was cut by 8 bases and J by 2 bases, with 12 bases left in between. The germline gives CDR1 MNHNS, CDR2 SASEGT. The CDR3 sequence is 14 residues long.

The V gene is TRBV7-9, the J gene TRBJ2-3; 7 bases match TRBD1. The trim removed 5 bases at V and 3 bases at J, leaving 8 bases unmatched. The CDR3 loop spans 15 amino acids. In germline, CDR1 is SEHNR, CDR2 FQNEAQ (reference sequence). CDR3 sequence reads: CASSIRGQPTDTQYF. CDR3 nucleotides: TGTGCCAGCAGCATCAGGGGACAGCCAACAGATACGCAGTATTTT.

This clone showed up just once. CDR3 loop: CASSEGRRSLTDTQYF. The CDR3, as DNA: TGTGCCAGCAGTGAAGGTCGCAGGTCGCTCACAGATACGCAGTATTTT. V usage is TRBV6-1 and J usage is TRBJ2-3; D is unresolved. Germline-derived CDR1 and CDR2 are MNHNS and SASEGT. Deletions cut 1 base from V and 2 bases from J, with 13 bases between. CDR3 length: 16 amino acids.

This clone has a single count. The genes are TRBV4-2 and TRBJ1-3, with D possibly being TRBD1 (5 bases). CDR1 and CDR2 (germline): LGHNA, YNFKEQ. The V and J ends lost 0 bases and 3 bases respectively, with 12 bases between them. CDR3 size: 16 residues. The CDR3 here is CASSQDYTGHGNTIYF. CDR3 coding DNA: TGTGCCAGCAGCCAAGATTACACAGGTCATGGAAACACCATATATTTT.

This clone is a singleton in its sample. The chain's CDR3 is CASQGVREVPEAFF. The CDR3 DNA follows: TGTGCCAGCCAAGGGGTCAGGGAGGTCCCTGAAGCTTTCTTT. This chain uses TRBV7-9 with TRBJ1-1, with TRBD1 as a possible D gene (5 bases). This CDR3 spans 14 amino acids. Germline V CDR1 and CDR2: SEHNR, FQNEAQ (reference sequence). V was clipped by 8 bases and J by 6 bases, with 19 bases between them.

This rearrangement joins TRBV6-1 to TRBJ2-6, with D unclear. CDR1 and CDR2 from the germline V gene are MNHNS and SASEGT. The CDR3 extends over 13 amino acids. Trimming pared 2 bases from V and 5 bases from J, leaving 4 bases between. The CDR3 reads CASSESWANVLTF. In DNA, the CDR3 is TGTGCCAGCAGTGAAAGCTGGGCCAACGTCCTGACTTTC.

This sequence joins TRBV21-1 and TRBJ2-7; the table calls TRBD1, which could not be checked here. TRBV21-1 is labeled a pseudogene. This CDR3 spans 12 amino acids. CDR3 residues: CARSGGRYEQYF. Here the CDR3 DNA reads TGTGCCAGGAGCGGGGGCCGTTACGAGCAGTACTTC.

This clone has just one count. The chain combines TRBV4-2 with TRBJ2-1, with 9 positions matching TRBD2. The germline CDR1 and CDR2 sequences are LGHNA and YNFKEQ. The CDR3 runs 15 residues. J lost 5 bases, V lost 4 bases, and 6 bases had no gene match. CDR3 in amino acids: CASSRRLAENNEQFF. The CDR3 coding sequence is TGTGCCAGCAGCCGCCGACTAGCGGAAAACAATGAGCAGTTCTTC.

This sequence joins TRBV19 and TRBJ1-4, with D perhaps matching TRBD1 (6 bases). In germline, CDR1 is LNHDA, CDR2 SQIVND (reference sequence). The CDR3 has 14 amino acids. V shed 6 bases and J shed 4 bases, with 12 bases lying between them. This CDR3 is CASSRGQSNEKLFF. For the CDR3, the DNA is TGTGCCAGTAGCCGCGGACAGAGTAATGAAAAACTGTTTTTT.

The gene calls are TRBV6-1 and TRBJ1-6, with D unclear. There are 15 residues in the CDR3. In germline, CDR1 is MNHNS, CDR2 SASEGT. Trimming took off 2 bases at V and 2 bases at J, with 7 bases between the two ends. CDR3 coding DNA: TGTGCCAGCAGTGAACTACAGCCCTATAATTCACCCCTCCACTTT. As protein: CASSELQPYNSPLHF.

The chain couples TRBV28 to TRBJ1-5, with a possible D match to TRBD1 (6 bases). Germline assignment: CDR1 MDHEN and CDR2 SYDVKM. Trimming stripped 6 bases from V and 0 bases from J, with 12 bases between. The CDR3 consists of 15 residues. Here the CDR3 reads CASRPGQHSNQPQHF. CDR3 DNA: TGTGCCAGCAGGCCCGGACAGCATAGCAATCAGCCCCAGCATTTT.

This clone was seen just once. The chain is built from TRBV5-4 and TRBJ2-5, with 10 positions matching TRBD2. Germline CDR1 SGHNT, CDR2 YYREEE (reference sequence). The J segment lost 5 bases and the V segment lost 5 bases, leaving 6 bases of the junction unmatched. The CDR3 spans 14 residues. This chain's CDR3 is CASRLAGSRETQYF. The CDR3 region has the DNA TGTGCCAGCAGACTAGCGGGGTCTCGGGAGACCCAGTACTTC. The whole variable domain, filled in from reference TRBV5-4 and TRBJ2-5, reads ETGVTQSPTHLIKTRGQQVTLRCSSQSGHNTVSWYQQALGQGPQFIFQYYREEENGRGNFPPRFSGLQFPNYSSELNVNALELDDSALYLCASRLAGSRETQYFGPGTRLLVL.

Points on this clone: At one end the junction does not follow the germline gene, possibly because of a read error. V is TRBV2 and J is TRBJ2-7; possible D gene TRBD1, 6 bases. Germline CDR1 is SNHLY and CDR2 is FYNNEI. CDR3 length equals 15 residues. The CDR3 is CASGRGGSSFYERYF. Written as DNA, the CDR3 is TGTGCCAGCGGGCGTGGGGGCTCTAGCTTCTACGAGCGGTACTTC. Full variable domain (outside the CDR3, taken from reference TRBV2 and TRBJ2-7): EPEVTQTPSHQVTQMGQEVILRCVPISNHLYFYWYRQILGQKVEFLVSFYNNEISEKSEIFDDQFSVERPDGSNFTLKIRSTKLEDSAMYFCASGRGGSSFYERYFGPGTRLTVT.

The chain employs TRBV5-1 and TRBJ1-4; 8 nucleotides align to TRBD1. Looked up from germline, CDR1 is SGHRS and CDR2 is YFSETQ. The CDR3 consists of 14 residues. The V and J ends lost 4 bases and 8 bases, in that order; junction bases with no gene match: 7. The chain's CDR3 is CASSTGQGGEKLFF. The CDR3 DNA follows: TGCGCCAGCAGCACTGGACAGGGAGGGGAAAAACTGTTTTTT.

This clone appeared once. The V and J genes are TRBV18 and TRBJ1-1; the D is unclear. The CDR3 sequence is 14 residues long. The V gene lost 1 base and the J gene lost 3 bases, with 9 bases spanning the gap. CDR1 and CDR2 (germline): KGHSH, LQKENI. The CDR3 loop reads CASSPQAEYTEAFF. The CDR3 nucleotides are TGTGCCAGCTCACCACAGGCGGAATACACTGAAGCTTTCTTT.

The CDR3 DNA sequence: TGTGCCAGCAGCAAAAGGGAGGTCAAACGTCCTGAAGCTTTCTTT. This codes for CASSKREVKRPEAFF. The chain recombines TRBV21-1 with TRBJ1-1. TRBV21-1 is shown as a pseudogene. The CDR3 length is 15 residues.

J is TRBJ2-2 and V is TRBV6-4; D possibly corresponds to TRBD2 (5 bases). The germline CDR1 and CDR2 sequences are MRHNA and SNTAGT. The length of the CDR3 is 14 residues. The V end lost 5 bases, the J end lost 2 bases, and 9 bases lay between the germline ends. The DNA of the CDR3 is TGTGCCAGCAGTCGTGCGGGCAACACCGGGGAGCTGTTTTTT. It specifies CASSRAGNTGELFF.

The chain combines TRBV19 with TRBJ1-2, with D perhaps matching TRBD1 (6 bases). Per the germline V gene, CDR1 is LNHDA and CDR2 is SQIVND (reference sequence). Trimming took 3 bases from V and 5 from J, leaving 7 bases between them. This CDR3 has 12 amino acids. The CDR3 DNA is TGTGCCAGTAGTATTCAGGGGTATGGCTACACCTTC. Translating it yields CASSIQGYGYTF. The full variable domain, in which reference TRBV19 and TRBJ1-2 provide the parts outside the CDR3, is DGGITQSPKYLFRKEGQNVTLSCEQNLNHDAMYWYRQDPGQGLRLIYYSQIVNDFQKGDIAEGYSVSREKKESFPLTVTSAQKNPTAFYLCASSIQGYGYTFGSGTRLTVV.

J is TRBJ1-1 and V is TRBV30; 7 bases are shared with TRBD1. This CDR3 is built from 16 residues. Looked up from germline, CDR1 is GTSNPN and CDR2 is SVGIG (reference sequence). V lost 2 bases, J lost 4 bases, and 13 bases stayed unmatched. CDR3 nucleotides: TGTGCCTGGAGTTCCCTTGGCAGGGGGATGATCACTGAAGCTTTCTTT. Translating gives CAWSSLGRGMITEAFF.

CDR3 region: CASRGPPVSPLHF. CDR3 sequence (DNA): TGTGCCAGCAGGGGGCCCCCTGTTTCACCCCTCCACTTT. The V gene is TRBV6-5, the J gene TRBJ1-6, with D perhaps TRBD1 (5 bases). The CDR3 covers 13 residues. CDR1 is MNHEY, CDR2 SVGAGI, per germline. The V gene lost 6 bases and the J gene lost 9 bases, with 12 bases spanning the gap.

The chain combines TRBV11-2 with TRBJ1-1, with 11 bases aligning to TRBD1. CDR1 and CDR2 (germline): SGHAT, FQNNGV. CDR3 length: 13 amino acids. Trimming removed 5 bases from V and 10 bases from J; junction bases left unmatched: 6. The CDR3 nucleotides are TGTGCCAGCAGCCCGAGGGACAGGGGGGCAGCTTTCTTT. Residues: CASSPRDRGAAFF.

The chain has TRBV6-6 and TRBJ1-2; D possibly corresponds to TRBD1 (6 bases). The germline V gene has CDR1 MNHNY and CDR2 SVGAGI (reference sequence). The V end was cut by 5 bases, the J end by 6 bases, with 16 bases between. This CDR3 is built from 14 residues. DNA of the CDR3: TGTGCCAGCAGTCATACCAGGGGAGTGAATGGCTACACCTTC. As protein: CASSHTRGVNGYTF.

The rearrangement uses TRBV7-6 and TRBJ1-5; D uncertain. CDR1 and CDR2 from the germline V gene are SGHVS and FNYEAQ. The CDR3 contains 13 residues. Between the trimmed V and J ends, which lost 2 bases and 5 bases, there was a span of 7 bases. The CDR3 DNA is TGTGCCAGCAGCTTAAATCGGGATCAGCCCCAGCATTTT. It specifies CASSLNRDQPQHF.